These 20 T cell receptor beta chains were sequenced from one sample in a study of T cells expressing NK-cell markers. TCRdb reanalyzed the 5' RACE reads and collapses them to one entry per CDR3 protein, without DNA. The sample's table shows some 460,000 distinct CDR3 sequences. Sequenced sample: blood T cells: a sorted CD56 or NKG2C T cell subset, CD4+ or CD8+ T cells, or bulk PBMC T cells (not recorded which). The source is a woman in her fifties or sixties in good health.

The rearrangement links TRBV7-9 to TRBJ2-1; the TCRdb D gene call, TRBD2, has no DNA to confirm it. The CDR3 consists of 15 residues. Per germline, CDR1 SEHNR and CDR2 FQNEAQ (reference sequence). The CDR3 region is CASSARAFSYNEQFF.

This chain joins TRBV6-1 and TRBJ2-2; TCRdb calls TRBD2, which cannot be checked without DNA. The CDR3 sequence is 17 residues long. Germline CDR1 MNHNS, CDR2 SASEGT. The CDR3 loop is CASSGEAGGTNTGELFF.

This chain connects TRBV11-3 to TRBJ1-1. Germline lookup yields CDR1 SGHNT and CDR2 YENEEA. The CDR3 is 12 residues long. CDR3 residues: CASSLGGRAAFF.

The chain is built from TRBV27 and TRBJ2-3; TCRdb's D gene call, TRBD2, goes unchecked for lack of DNA. From germline, CDR1 is MNHEY and CDR2 SMNVEV (reference sequence). The CDR3 extends over 13 amino acids. CDR3 in amino acids: CASRSGRPDTQYF.

The V call is TRBV12-3 or TRBV12-4, the J call TRBJ2-3; TCRdb lists TRBD2, though no DNA is available to test this call. The length of the CDR3 is 16 residues. This CDR3 reads CASSLWTSGRGDTQYF.

V gene TRBV7-9 combines with J gene TRBJ2-2. The CDR3 is 13 amino acids. Germline CDR1 SEHNR, CDR2 FQNEAQ (reference sequence). The CDR3 sequence: CASSAGRTGELFF.

The CDR3 is CSALDRRSPDTQYF. The V call is TRBV20-1, the J call TRBJ2-3. The CDR3 spans 14 residues. CDR1 is DFQATT and CDR2 is SNEGSKA in the germline V gene (reference sequence).

The rearrangement uses TRBV12-3 or TRBV12-4 and TRBJ2-1; TCRdb indicates TRBD2, and absent DNA this call remains unverified. The CDR3 is 14 amino acids. The CDR3 spells CASSLTSGRPKQFF.

This chain links TRBV25-1 with TRBJ1-1; TCRdb's D call of TRBD1 is untestable without DNA. The germline V gene encodes CDR1 MGHDK and CDR2 SYGVNS. The CDR3 covers 18 residues. The chain's CDR3 is CASRQTGTGTKKGAEAFF.

J is TRBJ2-1 and V is TRBV5-1; lacking DNA, the TRBD1 call made by TCRdb goes unchecked. Germline V gene sequence: CDR1 SGHRS, CDR2 YFSETQ. This CDR3 has 15 amino acids. This CDR3 is CASRIRQGGWNEQFF.

V is TRBV11-2 and J is TRBJ2-3; TCRdb indicates TRBD2, and absent DNA this call remains unverified. The CDR3 is 17 residues long. The germline V gene has CDR1 SGHAT and CDR2 FQNNGV. The CDR3 protein is CASSMRLAGGSTDTQYF.

The rearrangement joins TRBV7-3 to TRBJ2-2; TCRdb names TRBD2, which stays unverified in the absence of DNA. The CDR3 totals 14 residues. From germline, CDR1 is SGHTA and CDR2 FQGTGA. The CDR3 sequence: CASSAGRAAGELFF.

The chain is built from TRBV20-1 and TRBJ2-2; the D call of TRBD2 rests on TCRdb alone, since no DNA is present to check it. Germline V gene data show CDR1 as DFQATT and CDR2 as SNEGSKA (reference sequence). This CDR3 is 15 amino acids long. The CDR3 here is CSARSSGSPPGELFF.

The V call is TRBV4-1, the J call TRBJ2-4; TCRdb calls TRBD1, which cannot be checked without DNA. CDR1 MGHRA and CDR2 YSYEKL come from the germline V gene. This CDR3 is 13 amino acids long. CDR3 amino acids: CASSQVPGDIQYF.

The genes are TRBV2 and TRBJ2-2; TCRdb selects TRBD1, and the lack of DNA leaves this call unchecked. The CDR3 has 16 amino acids. In germline, CDR1 is SNHLY, CDR2 FYNNEI. CDR3 residues: CASSESGGPPTGELFF.

The CDR3 spells CAIRTGTSPLSDGELFF. The chain couples TRBV10-3 to TRBJ2-2; the D call of TRBD2 rests on TCRdb alone, since no DNA is present to check it. Germline lookup yields CDR1 ENHRY and CDR2 SYGVKD. The CDR3 loop spans 17 amino acids.

The chain couples TRBV5-1 to TRBJ1-1; TCRdb calls TRBD1, which cannot be checked without DNA. This CDR3 spans 16 amino acids. Germline CDR1 reads SGHRS; CDR2 reads YFSETQ. The CDR3 reads CASRSLTGTGGPEAFF.

This sequence joins TRBV11-2 and TRBJ2-7; without DNA, the TCRdb call of TRBD1 cannot be checked. The CDR3 contains 15 residues. Germline V gene lookup returns CDR1 SGHAT and CDR2 FQNNGV. The CDR3 is CASSLDRTGTYEQYF.

This sequence joins TRBV20-1 and TRBJ2-3; the TCRdb D gene call, TRBD2, has no DNA to confirm it. The CDR3 spans 16 residues. Germline CDR1 and CDR2: DFQATT and SNEGSKA (reference sequence). The CDR3 sequence: CSARGSSGGPTDTQYF.

The V call is TRBV2, the J call TRBJ1-1; the D gene TCRdb calls, TRBD1, cannot be checked with no DNA. Germline V gene lookup returns CDR1 SNHLY and CDR2 FYNNEI. This CDR3 comprises 14 residues. The CDR3 reads CASSSDRMNTEAFF.